What follows are 21 T cell receptor beta chains derived from one specimen sequenced in a study of response to subunit inactivated influenza vaccine. TCRdb used MiXCR to reprocess the RT-PCR reads, holding one entry per CDR3 protein. This sample yields about 780,000 distinct CDR3 sequences, of which 18% are seen a single time; roughly 11% belongs to the top ten. The material was PBMCs from blood, obtained around 5 days after vaccination. The receptors here all came from a man between 45 and 60 years old who received an inactivated influenza vaccine.

There are a few counts of this clonotype. The rearrangement joins TRBV27 to TRBJ2-2; no clear D. Germline values: CDR1 MNHEY, CDR2 SMNVEV (reference sequence). The CDR3 extends over 16 amino acids. With 2 bases removed from V and 4 bases from J, the gap between germline ends came to 14 bases. CDR3 DNA: TGTGCCAGCAGTTTAGGGTCGGGTGTGAGCACCGGGGAGCTGTTTTTT. Residues: CASSLGSGVSTGELFF.

The genes are TRBV12-3 or TRBV12-4 and TRBJ2-2; no firm D call. The CDR3 has 12 residues. V shed 5 bases and J shed 5 bases, with 6 bases lying between them. In DNA form, the CDR3 reads TGTGCCAGCAGTACCGCTACCGGGGAGCTGTTTTTT. The encoded protein is CASSTATGELFF.

The chain recombines TRBV9 with TRBJ2-5; D gene ambiguous. There are 15 residues in the CDR3. The germline V and J ends were trimmed by 4 bases and 4 bases, with 17 bases remaining between them. In germline, CDR1 is SGDLS, CDR2 YYNGEE. The CDR3 region has the DNA TGTGCCAGCAGCCCCTCCGGTGTGACGGGAGAGACCCAGTACTTC. It encodes CASSPSGVTGETQYF.

The chain uses TRBV7-6 and TRBJ2-1, with 11 bases that match TRBD2. The V gene end was trimmed by 1 base and the J gene end by 9 bases; junction bases not matched to a gene: 8. In germline, CDR1 is SGHVS, CDR2 FNYEAQ. The CDR3 consists of 16 residues. Here the CDR3 reads CASSLDASGRIGEQFF. CDR3 nucleotide sequence: TGTGCCAGCAGCTTAGATGCTAGCGGGAGGATAGGTGAGCAGTTCTTC.

This clonotype was picked up many times. The chain links TRBV6-2 or TRBV6-3 to TRBJ2-7; 7 bases are shared with TRBD2. Germline CDR1 is MNHEY and CDR2 is SVGEGT. This CDR3 is built from 17 residues. V shed 3 bases and J 3 bases; nucleotides not matched to a gene: 14. CDR3 protein: CASSYSGLVGVYYEQYF. The CDR3, as DNA: TGTGCCAGCAGTTATTCCGGACTAGTGGGGGTATACTACGAGCAGTACTTC.

This clonotype has more than one count but fewer than ten. The J gene is TRBJ2-2, the V gene TRBV20-1; no reliable D call. Per the germline V gene, CDR1 is DFQATT and CDR2 is SNEGSKA (reference sequence). V was shortened by 3 bases and J by 0 bases, with 8 bases between the two germline ends. The CDR3 totals 14 residues. The CDR3 sequence: CSASSLANTGELFF. The CDR3 nucleotides are TGCAGTGCTAGTTCCCTAGCGAACACCGGGGAGCTGTTTTTT.

This clonotype was seen just once. This sequence joins TRBV18 and TRBJ2-3; no firm D call. V lost 4 bases, J lost 4 bases, and 9 bases lay in between. The CDR3 runs 13 residues. CDR1 KGHSH and CDR2 LQKENI come from the germline V gene. The CDR3 sequence: CASSRMGADTQYF. As DNA, the CDR3 is TGTGCCAGCTCACGCATGGGCGCAGATACGCAGTATTTT.

This clonotype was counted a few times. The chain employs TRBV11-2 and TRBJ2-1; 12 nucleotides line up with TRBD2. V gave up 5 bases and J gave up 6 bases; unmatched junction bases: 8. The CDR3 loop spans 16 amino acids. Germline CDR1 is SGHAT and CDR2 is FQNNGV. The CDR3: CASSPPGLAGSNEQFF. In nucleotides, the CDR3 is TGTGCCAGCAGCCCACCTGGACTAGCGGGGTCCAATGAGCAGTTCTTC.

This clonotype was seen only a few times. In DNA, the CDR3 is TGCGCCAGCAGCCAAGGCACAGGGGGTATTAGAGAAAAACTGTTTTTT. Translating it yields CASSQGTGGIREKLFF. The V call is TRBV4-3, the J call TRBJ1-4; 8 nucleotides line up with TRBD1. The V gene end was trimmed by 1 base and the J gene end by 8 bases; junction bases not matched to a gene: 9. This CDR3 is 16 amino acids long. CDR1 is LGHNA and CDR2 is YSLEER in the germline V gene.

The chain combines TRBV6-5 with TRBJ1-1; D is possibly TRBD1 (6 bases). V was clipped by 2 bases and J by 1 base, with 11 bases between them. Germline loops: CDR1 MNHEY, CDR2 SVGAGI. The CDR3 consists of 15 residues. CDR3 residues: CASSYTQGTNTEAFF. The CDR3 DNA follows: TGTGCCAGCAGTTACACACAGGGTACGAACACTGAAGCTTTCTTT.

The J gene is TRBJ2-5, the V gene TRBV4-1; D gene ambiguous. This CDR3 comprises 15 residues. V was clipped by 1 base and J by 2 bases, with 11 bases between them. Germline V gene lookup returns CDR1 MGHRA and CDR2 YSYEKL. Written as DNA, the CDR3 is TGCGCCAGCAGCCAAGGGTTCCCTTTACAAGAGACCCAGTACTTC. This codes for CASSQGFPLQETQYF.

The chain links TRBV11-2 to TRBJ2-7; 11 bases are a match to TRBD2. The germline CDR1 and CDR2 sequences are SGHAT and FQNNGV. V trimming: 5 bases; J trimming: 0 bases; junction bases outside the gene matches: 9. This CDR3 is built from 17 residues. CDR3 protein: CASSTGLAGAFSYEQYF. The DNA for the CDR3 is TGTGCCAGCAGCACCGGACTAGCGGGTGCCTTCTCCTACGAGCAGTACTTC.

This clonotype was observed at least ten times. The chain joins TRBV6-5 to TRBJ2-3; D remains unclear. The germline V and J ends were trimmed by 2 bases and 2 bases, with 11 bases remaining between them. The CDR3 covers 15 residues. Germline values: CDR1 MNHEY, CDR2 SVGAGI. In DNA form, the CDR3 reads TGTGCCAGCAGTTACGGGGAAACCTTCACAGATACGCAGTATTTT. It specifies CASSYGETFTDTQYF.

The CDR3 DNA sequence: TGTGCCAGCAGTTTTCGGCTCGAGGGGACTGAAGCTTTCTTT. Its protein product is CASSFRLEGTEAFF. The chain has TRBV6-5 and TRBJ1-1; D perhaps matches TRBD1 (5 bases). The CDR3 runs to 14 residues. Per the germline V gene, CDR1 is MNHEY and CDR2 is SVGAGI. Trimming removed 4 bases at V and 5 bases at J, with 14 bases between.

This rearrangement joins TRBV20-1 to TRBJ1-5; D uncertain. Germline V gene sequence: CDR1 DFQATT, CDR2 SNEGSKA (reference sequence). The CDR3 loop spans 15 amino acids. V lost 5 bases and J 0 bases, leaving 14 bases between the germline ends. The CDR3: CSAPQGGYSNQPQHF. CDR3 DNA: TGCAGTGCTCCGCAAGGAGGTTATAGCAATCAGCCCCAGCATTTT.

Only one count was recorded for this clonotype. The chain combines TRBV5-1 with TRBJ2-5, with 8 bases matching TRBD2. CDR1 is SGHRS and CDR2 is YFSETQ in the germline V gene. After removal of 4 bases from V and 4 bases from J, the junction contained 9 bases not matched to a gene. The CDR3 length is 15 residues. The CDR3 DNA sequence: TGCGCCAGCAGCCCGTTAGCGGGGCCCCCAGAGACCCAGTACTTC. It yields the protein CASSPLAGPPETQYF.

The chain couples TRBV6-5 to TRBJ2-7; 7 bases are shared with TRBD2. The CDR3 has 15 amino acids. Germline trimming cut 4 bases from V and 4 bases from J; bases unmatched to any gene: 10. The germline CDR1 and CDR2 sequences are MNHEY and SVGAGI. CDR3 sequence (DNA): TGTGCCAGCAGTTCCTTCACTAGCGTGAGTTACGAGCAGTACTTC. It encodes CASSSFTSVSYEQYF.

This chain joins TRBV10-3 and TRBJ2-1; 10 bases are shared with TRBD1. V was pared by 8 bases and J by 3 bases, with 4 bases of the junction left unmatched. Germline V gene lookup returns CDR1 ENHRY and CDR2 SYGVKD. The CDR3 has 14 amino acids. CDR3 in amino acids: CAISGQGVYNEQFF. CDR3 nucleotides: TGTGCCATCTCTGGACAGGGGGTCTACAATGAGCAGTTCTTC.

Worth noting for this clonotype: The junction does not match germline at one end; this may be a read error. V gene TRBV20-1 combines with J gene TRBJ2-6, with D perhaps TRBD1 or TRBD2 (5 bases each). Germline V gene lookup returns CDR1 DFQATT and CDR2 SNEGSKA (reference sequence). There are 14 residues in the CDR3. CDR3 sequence reads: CSARDRTGANVQTF. CDR3 DNA sequence: TGCAGTGCTAGAGATAGGACTGGGGCCAACGTCCAGACTTTC.

The chain uses TRBV28 and TRBJ1-1, with D possibly TRBD1 on 6 matching bases. The CDR3 extends over 15 amino acids. Trimming took 1 base from V and 1 from J, leaving 10 bases between them. CDR1 is MDHEN and CDR2 is SYDVKM in the germline V gene. CDR3 residues: CASSLSGTPNTEAFF. CDR3 bases: TGTGCCAGCAGTTTATCCGGGACACCGAACACTGAAGCTTTCTTT. Using reference TRBV28 and TRBJ1-1 for the parts outside the CDR3, the full variable domain is DVKVTQSSRYLVKRTGEKVFLECVQDMDHENMFWYRQDPGLGLRLIYFSYDVKMKEKGDIPEGYSVSREKKERFSLILESASTNQTSMYLCASSLSGTPNTEAFFGQGTRLTVV.

This clonotype appeared a few times. The V call is TRBV12-3 or TRBV12-4, the J call TRBJ2-4; 7 nucleotides align to TRBD1. V lost 1 base, J lost 2 bases, and 2 bases stayed unmatched. The CDR3 is 15 residues long. CDR3 in amino acids: CASSLGQGPKNIQYF. The CDR3 DNA reads as TGTGCCAGCAGTTTAGGACAGGGTCCCAAAAACATTCAGTACTTC.